This T cell receptor beta chain was identified during a study of T cell changes during pregnancy in multiple sclerosis. TCRdb keeps only in-frame clones here, not all; method: immunoSEQ multiplex PCR. Seen here are about 17,000 clones, 80% to 85% observed once, and the top ten hold roughly a sixth. This sequence was found in a female donor in good health, enrolled as a control in a pregnancy study. Source: CD8+ T cells from peripheral blood mononuclear cells, taken in the third trimester of pregnancy.

The CDR3 DNA is TGTGCCAGCAGTGAATTAGGGGACATAAATTTTGAAGCTTTCTTT. Its translation: CASSELGDINFEAFF. The gene calls are TRBV6-1 and TRBJ1-1, with TRBD1 as a possible D gene (6 bases). With 2 bases removed from V and 7 bases from J, the gap between germline ends came to 17 bases. This CDR3 region has 15 residues. CDR1 and CDR2 (germline): MNHNS, SASEGT.